These 21 T cell receptor beta chains came from one sample sequenced in a study of neurological immune-mediated disorders. Using its own MiXCR run on the 5' RACE reads, TCRdb lists one record per CDR3 protein. The table records tens of thousands of distinct CDR3 sequences, 10% to 15% of them present only once. The specimen was PBMCs. These receptor sequences come from a woman aged 55-69 years with HTLV-1-associated myelopathy (HAM/TSP).

This clonotype was counted ten times or more. V gene TRBV7-2 combines with J gene TRBJ1-5, with D possibly matching TRBD1 (5 bases). This CDR3 has 13 amino acids. V was pared by 6 bases and J by 4 bases, with 10 bases between. Germline V gene sequence: CDR1 SGHTA, CDR2 FQGNSA. CDR3 DNA sequence: TGTGCCAGCAGACAGGACTCAAATCAGCCCCAGCATTTT. This sequence encodes CASRQDSNQPQHF.

This clonotype has a count of ten or more. The chain employs TRBV3-1 and TRBJ1-1; D is unclear. Trimming left V 0 bases short and J 8 bases short, with 4 bases between. This CDR3 has 11 amino acids. Germline V gives CDR1 LGHDT, CDR2 YNNKEL (reference sequence). The CDR3 region is CASSQDTEAFF. The DNA for the CDR3 is TGTGCCAGCAGCCAAGATACGGAAGCTTTCTTT.

The chain has TRBV30 and TRBJ2-1; the D is unclear. CDR3 length: 8 amino acids. The ends were cut back, 7 bases at V and 7 bases at J, with 2 bases in the middle. In germline, CDR1 is GTSNPN, CDR2 SVGIG (reference sequence). CDR3 region: CALNEQFF. For the CDR3, the DNA is TGTGCCTTAAATGAGCAGTTCTTC.

This clonotype was observed at least ten times. The chain combines TRBV5-1 with TRBJ2-1; 8 positions match TRBD2. Germline CDR1 is SGHRS and CDR2 is YFSETQ. J lost 0 bases, V lost 1 base, and 0 bases had no gene match. The length of the CDR3 is 15 residues. The CDR3 sequence is CASSLSGSSYNEQFF. As DNA, the CDR3 is TGCGCCAGCAGCTTGAGCGGGAGCTCCTACAATGAGCAGTTCTTC.

By its share, this clonotype is medium-sized (0.01 to 0.1%). V usage is TRBV20-1 and J usage is TRBJ2-3, with D unclear. The CDR3 loop spans 13 amino acids. Trimming cost V 4 bases and J 4 bases, with 12 bases left between them. Germline V gives CDR1 DFQATT, CDR2 SNEGSKA (reference sequence). The CDR3 DNA follows: TGCAGTGCTACCGATCTATCGCCAGATACGCAGTATTTT. This encodes CSATDLSPDTQYF.

This clonotype was picked up a small number of times. This chain uses TRBV11-3 with TRBJ1-2; no reliable D call. Trimming took 1 base from V and 7 from J, leaving 10 bases between them. Looked up from germline, CDR1 is SGHNT and CDR2 is YENEEA. The CDR3 is 13 amino acids. The CDR3 region is CASSLGRESGYTF. The CDR3 DNA is TGTGCCAGCAGCTTAGGTAGGGAGTCTGGCTACACCTTC.

This clonotype was observed at least ten times. The gene calls are TRBV29-1 and TRBJ1-1; D unresolved. The CDR3 extends over 12 amino acids. Germline assignment: CDR1 SQVTM and CDR2 ANQGSEA. The V and J ends lost 4 bases and 6 bases respectively, with 12 bases between them. CDR3 DNA sequence: TGCAGCGTTGTTTTCGGGATATCTGAAGCTTTCTTT. As protein: CSVVFGISEAFF.

This clonotype was detected ten times or more. J is TRBJ1-2 and V is TRBV11-2; weak D call: TRBD1 (5 bases). Germline V gene lookup returns CDR1 SGHAT and CDR2 FQNNGV. The CDR3 is made up of 15 amino acids. Trimming pared 1 base from V and 0 bases from J, leaving 9 bases between. CDR3 amino acids: CASSLVGAPNYGYTF. DNA for the CDR3: TGTGCCAGCAGCTTAGTAGGGGCACCTAACTATGGCTACACCTTC. The entire variable domain, with the rest obtained from reference TRBV11-2 and TRBJ1-2, is as follows: EAGVAQSPRYKIIEKRQSVAFWCNPISGHATLYWYQQILGQGPKLLIQFQNNGVVDDSQLPKDRFSAERLKGVDSTLKIQPAKLEDSAVYLCASSLVGAPNYGYTFGSGTRLTVV.

This clonotype was counted many times. The chain combines TRBV5-1 with TRBJ2-1; D may be TRBD2 (6 bases). Trimming removed 2 bases from V and 4 bases from J, with 7 bases in between. There are 13 residues in the CDR3. Germline V lookup: CDR1 SGHRS, CDR2 YFSETQ. The CDR3 sequence is CASSFSGYNEQFF. CDR3 nucleotides: TGCGCCAGCAGCTTTAGCGGTTACAATGAGCAGTTCTTC.

This clonotype has at least ten counts. CDR3 sequence: CASIDRAGGLGNEQFF. The DNA for the CDR3 is TGTGCCAGCATAGACAGAGCGGGAGGTCTCGGAAATGAGCAGTTCTTC. The chain links TRBV6-5 to TRBJ2-1, with 9 nucleotides matching TRBD2. V lost 7 bases, J lost 7 bases, and 14 bases stayed unmatched. CDR1 and CDR2 (germline): MNHEY, SVGAGI. This CDR3 is 16 amino acids long.

This clonotype was seen ten or more times. This chain connects TRBV20-1 to TRBJ2-1; 14 bases align to TRBD2. The trim removed 5 bases at V and 10 bases at J, leaving 7 bases unmatched. The CDR3 covers 14 residues. CDR1 and CDR2 (germline): DFQATT, SNEGSKA (reference sequence). The CDR3 spells CSARLAGGYGEQFF. CDR3 nucleotides: TGCAGTGCTCGACTAGCGGGAGGGTACGGGGAGCAGTTCTTC.

This clonotype has a count of ten or more. V is TRBV6-5 and J is TRBJ1-1, with 10 bases aligning to TRBD1. Looked up from germline, CDR1 is MNHEY and CDR2 is SVGAGI. Germline trimming cut 7 bases from V and 0 bases from J; bases unmatched to any gene: 8. This CDR3 has 16 residues. The CDR3 here is CASIRQGAGMNTEAFF. The CDR3 DNA is TGTGCCAGCATTCGACAGGGGGCCGGGATGAACACTGAAGCTTTCTTT.

This clonotype was seen repeatedly, ten times or more. The chain joins TRBV2 to TRBJ2-7; weak D call: TRBD2 (5 bases). CDR3 size: 11 residues. Germline assignment: CDR1 SNHLY and CDR2 FYNNEI. Trimming removed 6 bases at V and 12 bases at J, with 15 bases between. CDR3 in DNA: TGTGCCAGCAGCGTTTGGGGAGAACGGTACTTC. Amino acids: CASSVWGERYF. Full variable domain (missing parts from reference TRBV2 and TRBJ2-7): EPEVTQTPSHQVTQMGQEVILRCVPISNHLYFYWYRQILGQKVEFLVSFYNNEISEKSEIFDDQFSVERPDGSNFTLKIRSTKLEDSAMYFCASSVWGERYFGPGTRLTVT.

This clonotype was counted many times. V gene TRBV25-1 combines with J gene TRBJ2-3; 10 nucleotides align to TRBD1. The CDR3 totals 15 residues. From germline, CDR1 is MGHDK and CDR2 SYGVNS. Trimming removed 5 bases from V and 1 base from J; junction bases left unmatched: 3. Written as DNA, the CDR3 is TGTGCCAGCAGTTCCGGGACAGGGGGCACAGATACGCAGTATTTT. Encoded protein: CASSSGTGGTDTQYF.

This clonotype was picked up many times. The V call is TRBV11-2, the J call TRBJ2-1, with D possibly being TRBD1 (6 bases). Germline CDR1 and CDR2: SGHAT and FQNNGV. Trimming pared 1 base from V and 2 bases from J, leaving 12 bases between. The CDR3 is 16 amino acids. The CDR3 loop is CASSLVKGVAYNEQFF. CDR3 DNA: TGTGCCAGCAGCTTAGTCAAGGGGGTAGCCTACAATGAGCAGTTCTTC.

At least ten counts were recorded for this clonotype. J is TRBJ1-5 and V is TRBV20-1; 9 bases fit TRBD1. Germline CDR1 DFQATT, CDR2 SNEGSKA (reference sequence). Germline trimming cut 6 bases from V and 7 bases from J; bases unmatched to any gene: 13. The length of the CDR3 is 15 residues. The CDR3 reads CSARTSGTGYQPQHF. Here the CDR3 DNA reads TGCAGTGCAAGAACCTCAGGGACAGGGTACCAGCCCCAGCATTTT.

The gene calls are TRBV5-1 and TRBJ2-5; 8 nucleotides line up with TRBD1. The CDR3 is 16 amino acids. The germline gives CDR1 SGHRS, CDR2 YFSETQ. Trimming cost V 3 bases and J 4 bases; bases outside gene matches: 11. CDR3 amino acids: CASSYQGALFGETQYF. As DNA, the CDR3 is TGCGCCAGCAGCTACCAGGGGGCCCTTTTCGGAGAGACCCAGTACTTC.

The V call is TRBV7-8, the J call TRBJ2-7; D remains unclear. The V gene's germline CDR1 is SGHVS and CDR2 FQNEAQ. Trimming removed 1 base at V and 6 bases at J, with 7 bases between. This CDR3 comprises 12 residues. In DNA, the CDR3 is TGTGCCAGCAGCTTAGACCGGGTCGAGCAGTACTTC. This translates into CASSLDRVEQYF.

This clonotype was counted at least ten times. The V gene is TRBV7-8, the J gene TRBJ1-5, with D uncertain. Germline V gene sequence: CDR1 SGHVS, CDR2 FQNEAQ. With 1 base removed from V and 4 bases from J, the gap between germline ends came to 5 bases. The CDR3 runs 13 residues. CDR3 loop: CASSLGVNQPQHF. In nucleotides, the CDR3 is TGTGCCAGCAGCTTAGGGGTGAATCAGCCCCAGCATTTT.

This clonotype appeared many times. The chain uses TRBV29-1 and TRBJ2-1; TRBD2 agrees at 13 bases. The germline gives CDR1 SQVTM, CDR2 ANQGSEA. This CDR3 has 14 residues. J lost 7 bases, V lost 7 bases, and 7 bases had no gene match. CDR3 protein: CSARLAGGVNEQFF. The CDR3 DNA reads as TGCAGCGCCCGACTAGCGGGAGGTGTGAATGAGCAGTTCTTC.

Regarding this clonotype: A much larger clone is a single base away; this may be a read error. This chain links TRBV30 with TRBJ1-5; perhaps TRBD1 as D (6 bases). Germline CDR1 GTSNPN, CDR2 SVGIG (reference sequence). V shed 7 bases and J shed 6 bases, with 13 bases lying between them. The CDR3 spans 12 residues. CDR3 loop: CAYGTRGQPQHF. The CDR3, as DNA: TGTGCCTATGGGACAAGGGGTCAGCCCCAGCATTTT.